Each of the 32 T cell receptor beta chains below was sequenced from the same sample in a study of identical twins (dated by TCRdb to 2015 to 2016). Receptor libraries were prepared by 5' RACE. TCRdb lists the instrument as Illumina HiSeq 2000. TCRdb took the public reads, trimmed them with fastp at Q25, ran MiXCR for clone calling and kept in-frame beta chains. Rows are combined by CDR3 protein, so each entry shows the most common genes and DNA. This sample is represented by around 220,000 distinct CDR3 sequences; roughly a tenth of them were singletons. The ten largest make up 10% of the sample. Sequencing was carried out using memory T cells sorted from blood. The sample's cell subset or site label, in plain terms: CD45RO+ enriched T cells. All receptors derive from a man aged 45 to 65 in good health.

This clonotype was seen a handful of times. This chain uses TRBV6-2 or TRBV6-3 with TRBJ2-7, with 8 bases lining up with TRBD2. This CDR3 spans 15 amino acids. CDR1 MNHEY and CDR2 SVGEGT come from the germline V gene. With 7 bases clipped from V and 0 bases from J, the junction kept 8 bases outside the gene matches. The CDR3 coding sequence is TGTGCCAGCAACGAACCGGGACTAGTCTCCTACGAGCAGTACTTC. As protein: CASNEPGLVSYEQYF.

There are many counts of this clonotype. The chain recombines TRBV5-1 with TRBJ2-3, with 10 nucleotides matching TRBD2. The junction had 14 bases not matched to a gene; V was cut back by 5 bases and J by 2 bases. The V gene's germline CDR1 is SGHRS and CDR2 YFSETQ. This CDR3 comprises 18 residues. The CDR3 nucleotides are TGCGCCAGCAGTCTGATCTTAGCGGGAGGATTAAACACAGATACGCAGTATTTT. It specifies CASSLILAGGLNTDTQYF.

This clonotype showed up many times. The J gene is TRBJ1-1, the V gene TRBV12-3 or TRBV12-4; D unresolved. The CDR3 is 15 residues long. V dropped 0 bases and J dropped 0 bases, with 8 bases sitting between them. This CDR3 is CASSLAGTMNTEAFF. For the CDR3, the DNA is TGTGCCAGCAGTTTAGCAGGCACGATGAACACTGAAGCTTTCTTT.

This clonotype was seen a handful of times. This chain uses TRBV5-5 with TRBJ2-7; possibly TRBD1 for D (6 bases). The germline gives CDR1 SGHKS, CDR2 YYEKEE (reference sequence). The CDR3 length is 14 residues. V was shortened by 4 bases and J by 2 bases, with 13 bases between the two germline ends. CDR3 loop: CASSPGTPTYEQYF. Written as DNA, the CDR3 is TGTGCCAGCAGCCCCGGGACACCGACCTACGAGCAGTACTTC.

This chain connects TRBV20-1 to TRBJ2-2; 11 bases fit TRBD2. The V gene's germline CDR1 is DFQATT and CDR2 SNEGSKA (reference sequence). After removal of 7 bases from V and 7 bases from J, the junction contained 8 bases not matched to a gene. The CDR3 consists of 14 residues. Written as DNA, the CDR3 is TGCAGTGTATCTAGCGGGAGGTTGGGCGGGGAGCTGTTTTTT. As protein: CSVSSGRLGGELFF.

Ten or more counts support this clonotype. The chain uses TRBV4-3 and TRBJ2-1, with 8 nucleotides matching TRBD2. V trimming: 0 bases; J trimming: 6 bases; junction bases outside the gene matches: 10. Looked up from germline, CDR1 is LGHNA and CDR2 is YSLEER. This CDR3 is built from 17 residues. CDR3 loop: CASSQEYGGTSVNEQFF. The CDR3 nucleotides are TGCGCCAGCAGCCAAGAGTATGGGGGGACTAGTGTCAATGAGCAGTTCTTC.

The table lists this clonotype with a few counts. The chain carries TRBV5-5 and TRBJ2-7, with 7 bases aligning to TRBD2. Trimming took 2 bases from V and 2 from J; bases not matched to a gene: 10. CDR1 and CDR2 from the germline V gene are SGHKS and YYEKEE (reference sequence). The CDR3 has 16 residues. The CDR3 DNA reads TGTGCCAGCAGCTTTTCAGGACTAGTGCAAACCTACGAGCAGTACTTC. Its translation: CASSFSGLVQTYEQYF.

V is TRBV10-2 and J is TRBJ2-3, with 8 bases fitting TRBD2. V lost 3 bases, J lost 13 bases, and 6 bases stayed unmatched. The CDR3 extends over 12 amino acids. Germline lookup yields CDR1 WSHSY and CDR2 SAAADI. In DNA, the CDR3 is TGCGCCAGCAGTGAAACTAGCGGTTGGAAGTATTTT. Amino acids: CASSETSGWKYF.

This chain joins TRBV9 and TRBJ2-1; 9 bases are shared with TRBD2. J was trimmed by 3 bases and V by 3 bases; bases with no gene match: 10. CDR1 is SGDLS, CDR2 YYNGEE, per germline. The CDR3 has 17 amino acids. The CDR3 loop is CASSGPGGRDIYNEQFF. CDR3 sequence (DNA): TGTGCCAGCAGCGGCCCCGGCGGGAGGGATATCTACAATGAGCAGTTCTTC. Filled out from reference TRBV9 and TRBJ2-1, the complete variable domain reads DSGVTQTPKHLITATGQRVTLRCSPRSGDLSVYWYQQSLDQGLQFLIQYYNGEERAKGNILERFSAQQFPDLHSELNLSSLELGDSALYFCASSGPGGRDIYNEQFFGPGTRLTVL.

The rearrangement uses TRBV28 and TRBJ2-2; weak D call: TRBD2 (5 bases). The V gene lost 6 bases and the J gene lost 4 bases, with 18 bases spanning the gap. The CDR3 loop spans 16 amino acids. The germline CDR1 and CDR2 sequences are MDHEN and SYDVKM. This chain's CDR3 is CASSPPSLRGTGELFF. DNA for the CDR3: TGTGCCAGCAGCCCCCCAAGCCTCCGGGGCACCGGGGAGCTGTTTTTT.

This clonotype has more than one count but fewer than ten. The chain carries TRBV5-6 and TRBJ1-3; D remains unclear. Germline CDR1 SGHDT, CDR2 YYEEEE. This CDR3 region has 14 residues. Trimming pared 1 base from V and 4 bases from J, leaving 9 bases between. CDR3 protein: CASSLTNFGNTIYF. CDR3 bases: TGTGCCAGCAGCTTGACGAATTTCGGAAACACCATATATTTT.

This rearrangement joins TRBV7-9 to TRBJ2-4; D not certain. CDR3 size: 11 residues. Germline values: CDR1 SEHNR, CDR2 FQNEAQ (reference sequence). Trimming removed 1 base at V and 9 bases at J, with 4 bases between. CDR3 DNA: TGTGCCAGCAGCTTAGGGGGCATTCAGTACTTC. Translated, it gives CASSLGGIQYF.

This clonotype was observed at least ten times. The CDR3 here is CASSPKLSSYEQYF. CDR3 coding DNA: TGTGCCAGCAGCCCTAAACTGAGTTCCTACGAGCAGTACTTC. The chain links TRBV28 to TRBJ2-7; D unresolved. The CDR3 runs to 14 residues. Germline CDR1 is MDHEN and CDR2 is SYDVKM. V dropped 6 bases and J dropped 1 base, with 13 bases sitting between them. Full variable domain (outside the CDR3, taken from reference TRBV28 and TRBJ2-7): DVKVTQSSRYLVKRTGEKVFLECVQDMDHENMFWYRQDPGLGLRLIYFSYDVKMKEKGDIPEGYSVSREKKERFSLILESASTNQTSMYLCASSPKLSSYEQYFGPGTRLTVT.

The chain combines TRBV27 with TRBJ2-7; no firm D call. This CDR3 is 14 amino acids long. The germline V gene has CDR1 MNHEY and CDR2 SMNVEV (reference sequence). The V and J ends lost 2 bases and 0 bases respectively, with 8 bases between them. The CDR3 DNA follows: TGTGCCAGCAGTTTAAGTGTCTACTCCTACGAGCAGTACTTC. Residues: CASSLSVYSYEQYF.

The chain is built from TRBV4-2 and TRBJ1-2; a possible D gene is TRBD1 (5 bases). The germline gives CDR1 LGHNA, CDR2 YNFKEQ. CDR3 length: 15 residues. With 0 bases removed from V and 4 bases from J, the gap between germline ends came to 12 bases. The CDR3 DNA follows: TGTGCCAGCAGCCAAGAGAGGGGCAGCGTCTATGGCTACACCTTC. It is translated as CASSQERGSVYGYTF.

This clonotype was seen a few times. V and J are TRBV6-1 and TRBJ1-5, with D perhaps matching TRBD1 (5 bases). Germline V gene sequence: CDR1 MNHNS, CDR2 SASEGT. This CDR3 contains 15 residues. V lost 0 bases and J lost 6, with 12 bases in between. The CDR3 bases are TGTGCCAGCAGTGAAGCACGACAGAGAACTCAGCCCCAGCATTTT. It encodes CASSEARQRTQPQHF.

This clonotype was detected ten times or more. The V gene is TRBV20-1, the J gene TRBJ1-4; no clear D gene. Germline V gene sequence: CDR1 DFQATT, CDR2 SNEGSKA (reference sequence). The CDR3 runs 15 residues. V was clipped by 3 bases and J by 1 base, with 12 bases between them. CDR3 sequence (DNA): TGCAGTGCTAGTGACCCTAGTGGAACTAATGAAAAACTGTTTTTT. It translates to CSASDPSGTNEKLFF.

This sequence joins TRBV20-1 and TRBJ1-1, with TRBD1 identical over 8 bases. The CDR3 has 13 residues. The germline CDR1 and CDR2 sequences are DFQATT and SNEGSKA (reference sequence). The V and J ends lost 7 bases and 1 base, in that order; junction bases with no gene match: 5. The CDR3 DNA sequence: TGCAGTGGACAGGGGATGGAGAACACTGAAGCTTTCTTT. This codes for CSGQGMENTEAFF.

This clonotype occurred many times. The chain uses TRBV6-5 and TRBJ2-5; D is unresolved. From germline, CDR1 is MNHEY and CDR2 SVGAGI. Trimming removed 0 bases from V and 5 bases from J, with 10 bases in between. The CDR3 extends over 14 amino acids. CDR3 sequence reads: CASSYSEYAETQYF. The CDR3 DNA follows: TGTGCCAGCAGTTACTCCGAGTATGCGGAGACCCAGTACTTC.

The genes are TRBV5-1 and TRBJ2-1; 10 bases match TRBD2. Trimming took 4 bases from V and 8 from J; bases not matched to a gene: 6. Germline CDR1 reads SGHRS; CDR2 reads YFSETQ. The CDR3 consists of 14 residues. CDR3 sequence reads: CASSRAGGVDEQFF. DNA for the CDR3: TGCGCCAGCAGCAGAGCGGGAGGGGTTGATGAGCAGTTCTTC.

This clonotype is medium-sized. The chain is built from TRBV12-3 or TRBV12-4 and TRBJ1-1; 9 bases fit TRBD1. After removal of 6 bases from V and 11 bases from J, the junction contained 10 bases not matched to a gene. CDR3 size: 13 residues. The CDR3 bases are TGTGCCAGCAGCTCCTTAGGACAGGGGAAGGCTTTCTTT. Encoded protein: CASSSLGQGKAFF.

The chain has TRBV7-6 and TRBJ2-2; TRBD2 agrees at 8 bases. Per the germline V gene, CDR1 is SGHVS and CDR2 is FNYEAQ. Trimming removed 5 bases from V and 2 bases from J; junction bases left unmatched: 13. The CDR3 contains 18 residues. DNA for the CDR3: TGTGCCAGCAGCCCGGGGGCGGCTAGCGGGTATAACACCGGGGAGCTGTTTTTT. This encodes CASSPGAASGYNTGELFF. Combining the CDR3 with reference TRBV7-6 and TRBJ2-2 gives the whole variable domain GAGVSQSPRYKVTKRGQDVALRCDPISGHVSLYWYRQALGQGPEFLTYFNYEAQQDKSGLPNDRFSAERPEGSISTLTIQRTEQRDSAMYRCASSPGAASGYNTGELFFGEGSRLTVL.

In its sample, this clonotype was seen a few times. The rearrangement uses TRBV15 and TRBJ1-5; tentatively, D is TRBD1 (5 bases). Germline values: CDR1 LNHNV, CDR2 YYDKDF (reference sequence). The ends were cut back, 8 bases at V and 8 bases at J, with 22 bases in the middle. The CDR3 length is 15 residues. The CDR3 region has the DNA TGTGCCACCGGGCCCCGTGTGGGGGGGAGGGAGCCCCAGCATTTT. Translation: CATGPRVGGREPQHF. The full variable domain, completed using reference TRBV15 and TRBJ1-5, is DAMVIQNPRYQVTQFGKPVTLSCSQTLNHNVMYWYQQKSSQAPKLLFHYYDKDFNNEADTPDNFQSRRPNTSFCFLDIRSPGLGDTAMYLCATGPRVGGREPQHFGDGTRLSIL.

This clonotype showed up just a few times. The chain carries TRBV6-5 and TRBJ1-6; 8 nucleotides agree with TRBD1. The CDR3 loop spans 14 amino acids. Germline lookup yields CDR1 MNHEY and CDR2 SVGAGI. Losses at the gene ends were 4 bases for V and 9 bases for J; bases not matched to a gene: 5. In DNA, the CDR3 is TGTGCCAGCAGTTTGGCCACAGGGGGTTCACCCCTCCACTTT. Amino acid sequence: CASSLATGGSPLHF.

The CDR3 region is CASSFQGASGSMYNEQFF. CDR3 bases: TGTGCCAGCAGCTTCCAGGGGGCTAGCGGGTCTATGTACAATGAGCAGTTCTTC. V gene TRBV11-2 combines with J gene TRBJ2-1; either TRBD1 or TRBD2 may fit D (8 bases each). The V end lost 3 bases, the J end lost 4 bases, and 22 bases lay between the germline ends. In germline, CDR1 is SGHAT, CDR2 FQNNGV. This CDR3 has 18 residues.

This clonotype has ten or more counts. The CDR3 DNA reads as TGTGCCACCAGTGATCCGGGCAGGGGGCAGGGCACTGAAGCTTTCTTT. Amino acid sequence: CATSDPGRGQGTEAFF. This rearrangement joins TRBV24-1 to TRBJ1-1; 8 bases match TRBD1. V gave up 3 bases and J gave up 4 bases; unmatched junction bases: 9. The CDR3 has 16 amino acids. The V gene's germline CDR1 is KGHDR and CDR2 SFDVKD.

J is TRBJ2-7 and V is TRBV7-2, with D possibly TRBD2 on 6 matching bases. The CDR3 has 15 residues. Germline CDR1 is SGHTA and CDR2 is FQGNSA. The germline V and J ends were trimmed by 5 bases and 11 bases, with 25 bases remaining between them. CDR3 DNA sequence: TGTGCCAGCAGCCCCCCCGGGCTAGCGACCCCCGGGGAGTACTTC. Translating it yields CASSPPGLATPGEYF. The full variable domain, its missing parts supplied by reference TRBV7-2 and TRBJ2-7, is GAGVSQSPSNKVTEKGKDVELRCDPISGHTALYWYRQSLGQGLEFLIYFQGNSAPDKSGLPSDRFSAERTGGSVSTLTIQRTQQEDSAVYLCASSPPGLATPGEYFGPGTRLTVT.

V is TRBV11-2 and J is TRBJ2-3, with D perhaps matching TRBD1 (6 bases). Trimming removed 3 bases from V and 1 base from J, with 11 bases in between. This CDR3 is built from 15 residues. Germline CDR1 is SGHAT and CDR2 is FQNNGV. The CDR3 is CASSLDRPGTDTQYF. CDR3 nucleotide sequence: TGTGCCAGCAGCTTGGACAGACCAGGCACAGATACGCAGTATTTT.

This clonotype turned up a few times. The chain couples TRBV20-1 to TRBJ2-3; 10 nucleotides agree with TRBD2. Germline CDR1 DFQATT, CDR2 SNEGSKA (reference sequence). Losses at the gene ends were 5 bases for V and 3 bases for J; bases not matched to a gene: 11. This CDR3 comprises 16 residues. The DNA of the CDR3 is TGCAGTGCTCATAATTCCGGGACTAGCGTAACAGATACGCAGTATTTT. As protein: CSAHNSGTSVTDTQYF.

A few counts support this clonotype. CDR3 in amino acids: CASSAVVGVEQYF. In DNA, the CDR3 is TGCGCCAGCAGCGCGGTGGTAGGGGTCGAGCAGTACTTC. This sequence joins TRBV5-1 and TRBJ2-7, with a tentative D call TRBD1 (5 bases). With 4 bases removed from V and 6 bases from J, the gap between germline ends came to 14 bases. Germline CDR1 is SGHRS and CDR2 is YFSETQ. There are 13 residues in the CDR3. The variable domain in full, with the rest retrieved from reference TRBV5-1 and TRBJ2-7, is KAGVTQTPRYLIKTRGQQVTLSCSPISGHRSVSWYQQTPGQGLQFLFEYFSETQRNKGNFPGRFSGRQFSNSRSEMNVSTLELGDSALYLCASSAVVGVEQYFGPGTRLTVT.

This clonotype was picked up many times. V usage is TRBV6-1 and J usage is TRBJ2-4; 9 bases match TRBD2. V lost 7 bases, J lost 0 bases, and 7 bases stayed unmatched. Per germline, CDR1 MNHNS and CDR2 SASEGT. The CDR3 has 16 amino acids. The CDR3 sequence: CASTLASGVAKNIQYF. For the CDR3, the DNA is TGTGCCAGCACTCTAGCTAGCGGGGTAGCCAAAAACATTCAGTACTTC.

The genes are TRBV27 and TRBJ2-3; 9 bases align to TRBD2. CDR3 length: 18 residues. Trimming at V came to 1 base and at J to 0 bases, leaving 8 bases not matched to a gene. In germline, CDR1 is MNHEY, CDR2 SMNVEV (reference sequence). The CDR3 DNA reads TGTGCCAGCAGTTTATGGCCTAGCGGGGATACTAGCACAGATACGCAGTATTTT. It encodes CASSLWPSGDTSTDTQYF.